These 13 T cell receptor beta chains were all obtained from the same sample, sequenced in a study of control samples from healthy donors and cancer patients. The table came from immunoSEQ multiplex PCR; TCRdb's copy has only in-frame clones and leaves some out. Among around 140,000 clones listed, about 92% were seen once. What was sequenced was blood. Receptors were obtained from a woman aged 50 to 65 in good health.

The chain couples TRBV18 to TRBJ1-1, with D unresolved. Trimming stripped 2 bases from V and 6 bases from J, with 13 bases between. The CDR3 consists of 14 residues. The germline V gene has CDR1 KGHSH and CDR2 LQKENI. DNA of the CDR3: TGTGCCAGCTCACCAGAAGACCTTTCCTCTGAAGCTTTCTTT. Protein: CASSPEDLSSEAFF.

The rearrangement uses TRBV13 and TRBJ1-5; unclear D gene. This CDR3 is 16 amino acids long. V was shortened by 0 bases and J by 4 bases, with 13 bases between the two germline ends. Germline CDR1 PRHDT, CDR2 FYEKMQ (reference sequence). DNA for the CDR3: TGTGCCAGCAGCTTAGGCTTACTGAACCGAAATCAGCCCCAGCATTTT. It specifies CASSLGLLNRNQPQHF.

V usage is TRBV6-6 and J usage is TRBJ1-2; 11 nucleotides align to TRBD1. Germline values: CDR1 MNHNY, CDR2 SVGAGI (reference sequence). Trimming removed 5 bases from V and 4 bases from J; junction bases left unmatched: 6. This CDR3 is 15 amino acids long. The CDR3 nucleotides are TGTGCCAGCAGTACCCCTGGACAGGGGGCCTATGGCTACACCTTC. Protein product: CASSTPGQGAYGYTF.

The chain carries TRBV10-1 and TRBJ2-4, with a weak D call TRBD2 (6 bases). Trimming pared 2 bases from V and 12 bases from J, leaving 14 bases between. CDR3 size: 13 residues. Germline CDR1 and CDR2: WNHNN and SYGVQD (reference sequence). The CDR3 sequence: CASSEEGRRGQYF. CDR3 bases: TGCGCCAGCAGTGAGGAGGGGAGGAGGGGTCAGTACTTC.

The chain recombines TRBV6-5 with TRBJ2-5, with D possibly being TRBD1 (6 bases). This CDR3 is 14 amino acids long. V gave up 4 bases and J gave up 5 bases, with 14 bases separating them. The germline gives CDR1 MNHEY, CDR2 SVGAGI. The CDR3 is CASSSTGKAETQYF. Here the CDR3 DNA reads TGTGCCAGCAGTTCAACAGGGAAGGCGGAGACCCAGTACTTC.

V usage is TRBV27 and J usage is TRBJ2-7; 7 positions match TRBD1. With V trimmed by 2 bases and J by 3 bases, 19 bases remained unmatched. This CDR3 has 19 residues. Per germline, CDR1 MNHEY and CDR2 SMNVEV (reference sequence). Here the CDR3 DNA reads TGTGCCAGCAGTTTAAAACTACCCGGGACAGATATCGTTGGCTACGAGCAGTACTTC. Protein sequence: CASSLKLPGTDIVGYEQYF.

The V gene is TRBV7-9, the J gene TRBJ2-7; D may correspond to TRBD1 or TRBD2 (5 bases each). Germline CDR1 is SEHNR and CDR2 is FQNEAQ (reference sequence). The CDR3 spans 15 residues. The V and J ends lost 6 bases and 4 bases respectively, with 19 bases between them. CDR3 loop: CASSQLGRGRYEQYF. The CDR3 nucleotides are TGTGCCAGCAGTCAACTTGGCCGGGGCCGGTACGAGCAGTACTTC. The entire variable domain, with the rest obtained from reference TRBV7-9 and TRBJ2-7, is as follows: DTGVSQNPRHKITKRGQNVTFRCDPISEHNRLYWYRQTLGQGPEFLTYFQNEAQLEKSRLLSDRFSAERPKGSFSTLEIQRTEQGDSAMYLCASSQLGRGRYEQYFGPGTRLTVT.

The genes are TRBV2 and TRBJ1-1; the D is unclear. This CDR3 is built from 14 residues. CDR1 and CDR2 from the germline V gene are SNHLY and FYNNEI. V was trimmed by 4 bases and J by 1 base, leaving 10 bases between them. The CDR3 sequence: CASSVLSTNTEAFF. The CDR3, as DNA: TGTGCCAGCAGTGTCTTATCCACGAACACTGAAGCTTTCTTT.

The chain carries TRBV12-3 or TRBV12-4 and TRBJ2-1; 8 bases map to TRBD2. The CDR3 extends over 12 amino acids. V shed 5 bases and J 9 bases; nucleotides not matched to a gene: 3. The CDR3, as DNA: TGTGCCAGCAGTGCGGGACTAGGTGAGCAGTTCTTC. This gives the protein CASSAGLGEQFF.

The rearrangement links TRBV2 to TRBJ1-1; D gene unclear. The germline V gene has CDR1 SNHLY and CDR2 FYNNEI. This CDR3 is built from 13 residues. The V and J ends lost 7 bases and 7 bases respectively, with 16 bases between them. The CDR3 DNA reads as TGTGCCAGCAAGTATGTGGGAGTACTTGAAGCTTTCTTT. Its translation is CASKYVGVLEAFF.

The chain combines TRBV28 with TRBJ1-1, with a tentative D call TRBD1 (6 bases). CDR3 length: 13 residues. The V end was cut by 6 bases, the J end by 5 bases, with 13 bases between. Germline assignment: CDR1 MDHEN and CDR2 SYDVKM. CDR3 coding DNA: TGTGCCAGCAGGAAACAGGGTCGGACTGAAGCTTTCTTT. The encoded protein is CASRKQGRTEAFF.

The genes are TRBV3-1 (or the pseudogene TRBV3-2) and TRBJ1-1, with D possibly being TRBD1 (5 bases). This CDR3 region has 14 residues. CDR1 and CDR2 (germline): LGHDT, YNNKEL (reference sequence). V was shortened by 1 base and J by 3 bases, with 9 bases between the two germline ends. The CDR3 DNA follows: TGTGCCAGCAGCCAAGGGTTGGGGGACACTGAAGCTTTCTTT. The encoded protein is CASSQGLGDTEAFF.

V gene TRBV27 combines with J gene TRBJ2-7; 9 positions agree with TRBD1. The junction had 4 bases not matched to a gene; V was cut back by 2 bases and J by 2 bases. The germline gives CDR1 MNHEY, CDR2 SMNVEV (reference sequence). CDR3 length: 15 amino acids. DNA for the CDR3: TGTGCCAGCAGTTTAGTCGGGGACAGGGCCTACGAGCAGTACTTC. It yields the protein CASSLVGDRAYEQYF.